Each of the 8 T cell receptor beta chains below was sequenced from the same sample in a study of human T cells and chemical hapten exposure. TCRdb independently ran MiXCR on the RACE reads; one entry per CDR3 protein. Of 250,000 or so distinct CDR3 sequences in the sample, about 9% were seen once. Time point denoted: pre-sensitization, week 0. Treatment specified: therapeutic diphenylcyclopropenone sensitization with weekly scalp DPC. The specimen was whole blood, collected in connection with sensitization to the hapten diphenylcyclopropenone (DPC). The receptors originated from a middle-aged woman with alopecia areata. Some clones in this sample may be carry-over from other donors' samples.

The chain employs TRBV14 and TRBJ1-2; tentative D call: TRBD1 (5 bases). The CDR3 spans 14 residues. Germline CDR1 SGHDN, CDR2 FVKESK. V was cut by 1 base and J by 8 bases, with 14 bases left in between. This CDR3 is CASSQVHLGAGYTF. In DNA form, the CDR3 reads TGTGCCAGCAGCCAAGTCCATCTCGGGGCGGGCTACACCTTC.

The rearrangement links TRBV18 to TRBJ2-4, with D unclear. The germline V gene has CDR1 KGHSH and CDR2 LQKENI. Trimming shortened V by 0 bases and J by 2 bases, and 8 bases separated the two germline ends. The CDR3 is 15 residues long. The DNA of the CDR3 is TGTGCCAGCTCACCACCGATGGCATCCAAAAACATTCAGTACTTC. Residues: CASSPPMASKNIQYF.

This clonotype turned up a few times. The V gene is TRBV6-1, the J gene TRBJ1-2; 9 bases fit TRBD1. Trimming cost V 4 bases and J 2 bases; bases outside gene matches: 5. This CDR3 has 15 residues. Germline CDR1 MNHNS, CDR2 SASEGT. DNA for the CDR3: TGTGCCAGCAGTGGGACGGGACAGGGAAACTATGGCTACACCTTC. The encoded protein is CASSGTGQGNYGYTF.

The chain has TRBV7-2 and TRBJ1-3; D is uncertain. The CDR3 has 14 residues. Germline loops: CDR1 SGHTA, CDR2 FQGNSA. The V end lost 2 bases, the J end lost 2 bases, and 7 bases lay between the germline ends. CDR3 sequence: CASSLRTAGNTIYF. The CDR3 DNA reads TGTGCCAGCAGCTTAAGGACCGCTGGAAACACCATATATTTT.

The CDR3 is CASRQGGANEQFF. The CDR3 DNA sequence: TGTGCCAGCAGGCAGGGTGGTGCCAATGAGCAGTTCTTC. The V call is TRBV13, the J call TRBJ2-1, with D possibly TRBD1 on 5 matching bases. Trimming stripped 6 bases from V and 6 bases from J, with 12 bases between. The CDR3 has 13 residues. Germline CDR1 is PRHDT and CDR2 is FYEKMQ (reference sequence).

The V call is TRBV20-1, the J call TRBJ1-2; D uncertain. The germline V gene has CDR1 DFQATT and CDR2 SNEGSKA (reference sequence). V was trimmed by 0 bases and J by 4 bases, leaving 18 bases between them. This CDR3 comprises 16 residues. CDR3 DNA: TGCAGTGCTAGAGATGAGAATGAACAGACCCTCTATGGCTACACCTTC. It is translated as CSARDENEQTLYGYTF.

About this clonotype: At one boundary the junction diverges from the germline segment, which might be a read error. V and J are TRBV12-3 or TRBV12-4 and TRBJ2-6; D is unclear. This CDR3 spans 14 amino acids. The CDR3 loop reads CPSMGNSGANVLTF. The CDR3 DNA follows: TGTCCCAGCATGGGCAACTCTGGGGCCAACGTCCTGACTTTC.

This clonotype was detected a few times. This rearrangement joins TRBV28 to TRBJ1-5, with TRBD1 as a possible D gene (5 bases). This CDR3 spans 17 amino acids. CDR1 MDHEN and CDR2 SYDVKM come from the germline V gene. Trimming removed 6 bases at V and 0 bases at J, with 18 bases between. CDR3 coding DNA: TGTGCCAGCAGCCCTATGGGGGGGTCTTATAGCAATCAGCCCCAGCATTTT. This sequence encodes CASSPMGGSYSNQPQHF.